This TCR beta chain was sequenced for a study of blood T cell repertoires in COVID-19. Study-wide background: Some COVID-19 samples were acute and others convalescent; all came from the United States, Italy and Spain. T cells, B-cell-depleted T cells, or PBMCs provided the cDNA or gDNA that served as material.

V was shortened by 1 base and J by 6 bases, with 12 bases between the two germline ends. CDR3 length equals 15 residues. Germline CDR1 and CDR2: LGHNA and YNFKEQ. Per the original methods: Researchers report that nucleated cell counts were estimated from reference gene primer amplification. Sequenced by immunoSEQ multiplex PCR; TCRdb stores in-frame clones only, minus some. V and J calls and clone size are copied from that table; D and trimming were computed from the DNA. The sample lists 270,000 or so clones; around 90% were seen once. This clone has a single count. Seattle-derived patients entered the study during active infection and were followed longitudinally.

This receptor was taken from a woman aged 55-75 years with COVID-19, enrolled during active disease. Sequences were obtained from peripheral blood. J is TRBJ2-2 and V is TRBV4-2; D perhaps matches TRBD1 (5 bases). The CDR3 sequence is CASSQGRVGAGELFF. In nucleotides, the CDR3 is TGTGCCAGCAGCCAAGGCAGGGTTGGTGCCGGGGAGCTGTTTTTT.